These T cell receptor beta chains were read from a single sample in a study of blood T cells in healthy people across ages. MiXCR was run by TCRdb on the 5' RACE reads, yielding one entry per CDR3 protein. This sample has 720,000 or so distinct CDR3 sequences, with around 38% found just once. The sample consisted of blood. These receptors came from an elderly man in good health. CDR3s include the opening cysteine and the closing phenylalanine or tryptophan. Fields, in order: D gene, V gene, clone size, J gene, CDR3 DNA, CDR3 protein. A D gene is named only where the DNA matches it firmly. Clone size is not always given. Where it is, it says once, few, many or a class for expanded clones.

NA,TRBV5-1,NA,TRBJ1-2,TGCGCCAGCAGCTTGGCAGACGACTATGGCTACACCTTC,CASSLADDYGYTF
NA,TRBV9,few,TRBJ2-5,TGTGCCAGCAGCGTAGGGGACCAGCAAGAGACCCAGTACTTC,CASSVGDQQETQYF
TRBD1,TRBV7-3,many,TRBJ2-5,TGTGCCAGCAGCTCCCCGGACAGGGGGCAAGAGACCCAGTACTTC,CASSSPDRGQETQYF
NA,TRBV7-3,NA,TRBJ2-5,TGTGTCAGCAGCTTAGAAAGGGGAGAGACCCAGTACTTC,CVSSLERGETQYF
NA,TRBV6-5,few,TRBJ2-7,TGTGCCAGCAGTTACGTTCGGACTAAAAGCTCCTACGAGCAGTACTTC,CASSYVRTKSSYEQYF
NA,TRBV6-2/TRBV6-3,NA,TRBJ1-6,TGTGCCGGCAGTTACGATTCACCCCTCCACTTT,CAGSYDSPLHF
NA,TRBV7-9,few,TRBJ2-6,TGTGCCAGCAGCTTATCGCTGGGCTCTGGGGCCAACGTCCTGACTTTC,CASSLSLGSGANVLTF
TRBD2,TRBV20-1,NA,TRBJ2-3,TGCAGTGCTAGAAAAAGTAGCGGGGAGGATACGCAGTATTTT,CSARKSSGEDTQYF
NA,TRBV5-1,many,TRBJ1-1,TGCGCCAGCAGTCGCGGACCACAGAACACTGAAGCTTTCTTT,CASSRGPQNTEAFF
NA,TRBV20-1,NA,TRBJ1-2,TGCAGTGCTAGTCGGCCAGGGCCTTATGGCTACACCTTC,CSASRPGPYGYTF
TRBD2,TRBV9,few,TRBJ2-3,TGTGCCAGCAGCGTTTCGACGGGACTAGCGGGAGGGGATACGCAGTATTTT,CASSVSTGLAGGDTQYF
NA,TRBV10-1,few,TRBJ2-5,TGCGCCAGCATCAGATCAAAGGTAGCGGAGACCCAGTACTTC,CASIRSKVAETQYF
NA,TRBV18,NA,TRBJ1-2,TGTGCCAGCTCACCACCGGTGGAGACCCTCTATGGCTACACCTTC,CASSPPVETLYGYTF
TRBD1,TRBV20-1,few,TRBJ2-7,TGCAGTGCTAGAGATCGTTCAGGGGGCTTCTACGAGCAGTACTTC,CSARDRSGGFYEQYF
NA,TRBV7-8,NA,TRBJ1-2,TGTGCCAGCAGCCCTAGAGTGGGAGTTAACTATGGCTACACCTTC,CASSPRVGVNYGYTF
NA,TRBV6-1,NA,TRBJ2-7,TGTGCCAGCACTTCACCGACAGCCCCCTACGAGCAGTACTTC,CASTSPTAPYEQYF
TRBD2,TRBV14,NA,TRBJ2-7,TGTGCCAGCAGCCTCGGGACTAGCTACGGTGGCGAGCAGTACTTC,CASSLGTSYGGEQYF
TRBD1,TRBV29-1,many,TRBJ1-5,TGCAGCGCCCAATGGGGGACAGGTTATAGCAATCAGCCCCAGCATTTT,CSAQWGTGYSNQPQHF
NA,TRBV11-2,NA,TRBJ1-1,TGTGCCAGCAGCTTAGAAGGGAGTGTGAACACTGAAGCTTTCTTT,CASSLEGSVNTEAFF
TRBD1,TRBV11-2,few,TRBJ2-1,TGTGCCAGCAGCTTACTAAGACAGGGGGCGGAGAATGAGCAGTTCTTC,CASSLLRQGAENEQFF
TRBD2,TRBV20-1,few,TRBJ2-7,TGCAGTGCGGAAACCTTAGCGGGAGCCTACGAGCAGTACTTC,CSAETLAGAYEQYF
NA,TRBV12-5,few,TRBJ1-2,TGTGCTAGTGGTTTGGATACAGGTCCCGGCTACACCTTC,CASGLDTGPGYTF
NA,TRBV6-2/TRBV6-3,few,TRBJ2-7,TGTGCCAGCAGTTACTCTGGTAATCAGCAGTCCTACGAGCAGTACTTC,CASSYSGNQQSYEQYF
TRBD2,TRBV20-1,once,TRBJ2-7,TGCAGTGCTAGACCGGGACTAGCGAAACCGAGCTCCTACAATGAGCAGTACTTC,CSARPGLAKPSSYNEQYF
NA,TRBV20-1,many,TRBJ2-5,TGCAGTGCCTCCCCTCGGGAGACCCAGTACTTC,CSASPRETQYF
NA,TRBV29-1,few,TRBJ2-7,TGCAGCGGGCGTCAGGTCAACGAGCAGTACTTC,CSGRQVNEQYF
TRBD1,TRBV29-1,few,TRBJ1-4,TGCAGCGTCGGGACGGACAGGGGATCCCTTCCTAATGAAAAACTGTTTTTT,CSVGTDRGSLPNEKLFF
NA,TRBV27,few,TRBJ1-6,TGTGCCAGCAGACCACGGGGGGGTAATTCACCCCTCCACTTT,CASRPRGGNSPLHF
TRBD1,TRBV7-9,NA,TRBJ2-7,TGTGCCAGCAGCTCAGGGGGCGCTTCCTACGAGCAGTACTTC,CASSSGGASYEQYF
NA,TRBV7-2,few,TRBJ2-1,TGTGCCAGCAGCTTAGACCCGGGTAACTCCTACAATGAGCAGTTCTTC,CASSLDPGNSYNEQFF
TRBD1,TRBV5-1,NA,TRBJ1-4,TGCGCCAGCAGCTTGGGAGAGACAGGGCTGCGAGAAAAACTGTTTTTT,CASSLGETGLREKLFF
NA,TRBV3-1,NA,TRBJ2-1,TGTGCCAGCAGCGTTAGACCCCCGGGACAAGGGGTGAATGAGCAGTTCTTC,CASSVRPPGQGVNEQFF
NA,TRBV6-2/TRBV6-3,NA,TRBJ2-5,TGTGCCAGCAGTTACTCCCTTACGACTGGCGGAGAGGAGACCCAGTACTTC,CASSYSLTTGGEETQYF
NA,TRBV5-1,once,TRBJ2-5,TGCGCCAGCAGCGATCCAGGGGGGGCCTACGGGCAGTACTTC,CASSDPGGAYGQYF
TRBD2,TRBV7-2,few,TRBJ2-3,TGTGCCAGCAGCTTATATGCGGCGGGGGGGGGTATAGATACGCAGTATTTT,CASSLYAAGGGIDTQYF
TRBD2,TRBV7-2,NA,TRBJ2-3,TGTGCCAGCAGCATAGGACTAGCTACGCAGTATTTT,CASSIGLATQYF
TRBD1,TRBV7-8,NA,TRBJ2-5,TGTGCCGGCAGCCGTATCCGACAGGGGAGTCCTGCGGAGACCCAGTACTTC,CAGSRIRQGSPAETQYF
NA,TRBV18,NA,TRBJ1-1,TGTGCCGGCTCACCGGGACGGTCAAACACTGAAGCTTTCTTT,CAGSPGRSNTEAFF
TRBD2,TRBV2,NA,TRBJ2-7,TGTGCCAGCAGTGAACACGGACTAGCGCATGGGGAGCAGTACTTC,CASSEHGLAHGEQYF
TRBD1,TRBV6-1,NA,TRBJ1-2,TGTGCCAGCAGTGAAGTCGAGGGGGCGATCTACGGCTACACCTTC,CASSEVEGAIYGYTF
NA,TRBV7-9,NA,TRBJ1-5,TGTGCCAGCAGCTTAGAGCAGGGGATGCTCCAGCATTTT,CASSLEQGMLQHF
NA,TRBV3-1,few,TRBJ2-5,TGTGCCAGCAGCCAAGTTGGACTGCAAGAGACCCAGTACTTC,CASSQVGLQETQYF
NA,TRBV10-3,NA,TRBJ1-5,TGTGCCATCAGCAACTATGACAATCAGCCCCAGCATTTT,CAISNYDNQPQHF
TRBD1,TRBV29-1,once,TRBJ2-1,TGCAGCGTTGACGGGACAGGGGGCACAGATACGCAGTTCTTC,CSVDGTGGTDTQFF
TRBD2,TRBV4-3,NA,TRBJ2-7,TGCGCCAGCAGCCCGACGGCCGGACTAGCGGGAGGCCTCAATGAGCAGTACTTC,CASSPTAGLAGGLNEQYF
TRBD1,TRBV5-8,NA,TRBJ2-1,TGTGCCAGCAGCCTGACAGGGGTGTCCTACAATGAGCAGTTCTTC,CASSLTGVSYNEQFF
NA,TRBV10-1,few,TRBJ2-3,TGCGCCAGCAGTGAGATGGGGGAGGTGGGAGATACGCAGTATTTT,CASSEMGEVGDTQYF
NA,TRBV6-2/TRBV6-3,NA,TRBJ2-1,TGTGCCAGCACCCCGTCTGTAAGCAATGAGCAGTTCTTC,CASTPSVSNEQFF
NA,TRBV29-1,once,TRBJ2-5,TGCAGCGGTGAAATCACCTACGAACAGTACTTC,CSGEITYEQYF
NA,TRBV6-2/TRBV6-3,once,TRBJ1-2,TGTGCCAGCAGTTACTCGGGCAGCTCCTATGGCTACACCTTC,CASSYSGSSYGYTF
NA,TRBV15,many,TRBJ2-5,TGTGCCACCCTCGCCGACAAACAAGAGACCCAGTACTTC,CATLADKQETQYF
NA,TRBV4-3,few,TRBJ2-7,TGCGCCAGCAGCCAAGGGACTACTTACTACGAGCAGTACTTC,CASSQGTTYYEQYF
NA,TRBV29-1,many,TRBJ1-2,TGCAGCGTCACTGATAACTATGGCTACACCTTC,CSVTDNYGYTF
TRBD2,TRBV10-3,NA,TRBJ2-4,TGTGCCATCAGTGGATGGACTAGGGCTTACAATGAGCAGTACTTC,CAISGWTRAYNEQYF
NA,TRBV24-1,few,TRBJ2-3,TGTGCCACCAGTGTCTCTGGCATCACAGATACGCAGTATTTT,CATSVSGITDTQYF
NA,TRBV27,NA,TRBJ2-7,TGTGCCAGCAGCCGAATATTGATTCCGGGACGGGGCTACGAGCAGTACTTC,CASSRILIPGRGYEQYF
NA,TRBV6-5,few,TRBJ2-1,TGTGCCAGCAGCCCCCCCCCCGGGGTCAATGAGCAGTTCTTC,CASSPPPGVNEQFF
NA,TRBV29-1,many,TRBJ2-5,TGCAGCGTTTCCAGGGTGATTGAGACCCAGTACTTC,CSVSRVIETQYF
TRBD1,TRBV30,NA,TRBJ2-7,TGTGCCTGGAAGGGACAGGGCTACGAGCAGTACTTC,CAWKGQGYEQYF